This TCR beta chain originates from a study of tissue-resident memory T cells in lung cancer (dated by TCRdb to the late 2010s). With regard to the full study: TCR beta-chain sequencing compared paired tumor TRM and tumor non-TRM populations from approximately eleven lung cancer patients.

CDR1 and CDR2 are drawn from the germline V gene: SGHAT, FQNNGV. The CDR3 covers 12 residues, taking in both the cysteine and the phenylalanine. Just CDR3 DNA is preserved here, 36 bases in frame from base 1. V is pared back by 1 base and J by 5 bases, with 6 bases lying between the germline termini. Remarks on this clonotype: Its antigen remains unidentified. No quality values exist for individual bases; no much larger clone is one base distant.

The paper as a whole reports these results and caveats: Compared with tumor non-TRM cells, tumor TRM cells had a significantly more restricted TCR repertoire, with lower Shannon-Wiener and inverse Simpson diversity. Expanded clonotypes accounted for an average of 73% of tumor TRM repertoires and 40% to 55% of tumor non-TRM repertoires.

A BD FACSAria-II was used to sort CD8+ T cells by CD103 expression straight into ice-cold TRIzol LS reagent. Freshly resected lung tumor tissue was collected at the time of surgical resection. After Fc receptor blocking, fresh cells were stained for CD45, CD4, CD3, CD8A and CD103, and DAPI was used to tell live cells from dead cells. A miRNeasy kit was used to purify total RNA from sorted CD103+ and CD103- CD8+ T cells. Sorting of tumor-infiltrating CD8+ cytotoxic T cells by CD103 expression was used to split tissue-resident memory (TRM) cells from non-TRM cells. The donors had treatment-naive lung cancer. Patients with respiratory malignancies who were newly diagnosed and untreated were recruited prospectively after referral. Sequencing was performed on an Illumina MiSeq. TCR sequencing libraries incorporated unique molecular identifiers and were indexed with TruSeq single indexes. In the source study's methods: With default settings for both tools, TCR reads were mapped and error-corrected using MIGEC v1.2.7 and then analyzed using VDJtools v1.1.7. Shannon-Wiener and inverse Simpson indices, computed in VDJtools, were used to quantify repertoire diversity. A TCRbeta clonotype was defined as expanded when the clonotype met a frequency threshold of at least three. Across the approximately nine patients, Wilcoxon rank-sum tests were used for the statistical comparisons of TCR diversity between tumor TRM and non-TRM populations. TCRdb reanalyzed the raw reads on its own, using fastp at Q25 for trimming and MiXCR for clone calling, and kept in-frame beta chains. All rows with the same CDR3 protein become a single entry with the most common DNA and genes. The V and J calls and clone size come from TCRdb's table, not from the authors' own analysis. Recorded for this sample are 150 to 200 distinct CDR3 sequences; 21% of them occurred a single time. The top ten hold roughly a third of the sample.

The receptor was derived from a human donor with treatment-naive lung cancer (subtype not recorded). What was sequenced was CD103- CD8+ T cells from lung tumor tissue. This specimen's cell subset or site label, interpreted: non-TRM CD8+ CTLs. In this chain, TRBV11-2 is recombined with TRBJ2-7, with the D gene uncertain. The CDR3 protein: CASSLAVHEQYF. The nucleotide sequence reads TGTGCCAGCAGCTTAGCTGTCCACGAGCAGTACTTC. Here the CDR3 is joined to the reference TRBV11-2 and TRBJ2-7 genes, and the full variable domain is: EAGVAQSPRYKIIEKRQSVAFWCNPISGHATLYWYQQILGQGPKLLIQFQNNGVVDDSQLPKDRFSAERLKGVDSTLKIQPAKLEDSAVYLCASSLAVHEQYFGPGTRLTVT.